The 8 T cell receptor beta chains below all came from one sample that was sequenced in a study of shared clonotypes between healthy human individuals. Assay: immunoSEQ multiplex PCR; the TCRdb copy retains only in-frame clones and omits some. Of about 680,000 clones in the sample, roughly 73% were seen once. The material sequenced was memory CD4+ T cells sorted from blood. Specified subset: CD45RA-negative fraction. Every receptor here comes from a woman aged 25-40 years in good health.

The chain has TRBV5-6 and TRBJ2-7, with D hard to call. The CDR3 totals 11 residues. Germline V gives CDR1 SGHDT, CDR2 YYEEEE. Trimming pared 2 bases from V and 3 bases from J, leaving 3 bases between. This CDR3 reads CASSFYYEQYF. DNA for the CDR3: TGTGCCAGCAGCTTCTACTACGAGCAGTACTTC.

Points on this clone: Other nucleotide sequences in the sample specify the same CDR3. The chain carries TRBV18 and TRBJ2-1; TRBD2 matches at 12 bases. The CDR3 runs to 16 residues. Trimming at V came to 1 base and at J to 2 bases, leaving 0 bases not matched to a gene. The germline CDR1 and CDR2 sequences are KGHSH and LQKENI. Here the CDR3 DNA reads TGTGCCAGCTCACCACGGACTAGCGGGACCTACAATGAGCAGTTCTTC. Translated, it gives CASSPRTSGTYNEQFF.

The J gene is TRBJ2-2, the V gene TRBV5-1, with D possibly TRBD1 on 5 matching bases. Per germline, CDR1 SGHRS and CDR2 YFSETQ. The CDR3 consists of 15 residues. The ends were cut back, 4 bases at V and 6 bases at J, with 16 bases in the middle. In DNA, the CDR3 is TGCGCCAGCAGCCCCTCCTCCAGGGTCGCCGGGGAGCTGTTTTTT. It yields the protein CASSPSSRVAGELFF.

The count of this clone is one. V is TRBV4-1 and J is TRBJ2-2, with D uncertain. The CDR3 has 14 amino acids. V was clipped by 4 bases and J by 6 bases, with 12 bases between them. Germline values: CDR1 MGHRA, CDR2 YSYEKL. CDR3 sequence (DNA): TGCGCCAGCAGCCCTAGGAGCGTCCCCGGGGAGCTGTTTTTT. Residues: CASSPRSVPGELFF.

The chain uses TRBV14 and TRBJ2-5; D uncertain. Per the germline V gene, CDR1 is SGHDN and CDR2 is FVKESK. The CDR3 totals 13 residues. Deletions cut 4 bases from V and 1 base from J, with 7 bases between. CDR3 region: CASSRHLQETQYF. In nucleotides, the CDR3 is TGTGCCAGCAGCCGACACCTCCAAGAGACCCAGTACTTC.

This clone came up once. CDR3 nucleotides: TGTGCCAGCACCAGGCTCGGGACAATAACCGGGGAGCTGTTTTTT. Its protein is CASTRLGTITGELFF. The chain carries TRBV9 and TRBJ2-2; D possibly corresponds to TRBD1 (6 bases). Germline lookup yields CDR1 SGDLS and CDR2 YYNGEE. This CDR3 is built from 15 residues. The V end was cut by 6 bases, the J end by 5 bases, with 17 bases between.

The chain uses TRBV28 and TRBJ2-7, with D possibly being TRBD1 (6 bases). Germline CDR1 MDHEN, CDR2 SYDVKM. This CDR3 has 15 amino acids. V was shortened by 2 bases and J by 3 bases, with 14 bases between the two germline ends. The CDR3 spells CASSLGGHQLYEQYF. CDR3 nucleotides: TGTGCCAGCAGTTTAGGGGGACATCAGCTCTACGAGCAGTACTTC.

With respect to this clone: This CDR3 is also generated by other DNA sequences in the sample. J is TRBJ2-5 and V is TRBV5-1; D gene ambiguous. This CDR3 has 14 residues. V was trimmed by 0 bases and J by 1 base, leaving 7 bases between them. CDR1 is SGHRS and CDR2 is YFSETQ in the germline V gene. This CDR3 reads CASSLGSSQETQYF. Written as DNA, the CDR3 is TGCGCCAGCAGCTTGGGTTCCTCCCAAGAGACCCAGTACTTC.